This T cell receptor (beta chain) came from a study of post-analysis software for immune sequencing data. Study-level background: In terms of disease course, relapsing-remitting, secondary progressive and progressive-relapsing multiple sclerosis were included.

Remarks on this clonotype: The antigen is unknown.

Presence of unique molecular identifiers characterized the TCR beta cDNA libraries. One entry per CDR3 protein results from TCRdb running MiXCR on the PCR reads. There are 750,000 to 900,000 distinct CDR3 sequences in the sample; 35% to 55% occur only once, and roughly 4.9% lies in the top ten. This CDR3 is 12 amino acids long. Trimming took 5 bases from V and 4 from J, leaving 6 bases between them. Overall study findings and caveats: Five TRBV segments occurring more often in patients than controls included TRBV5-6, TRBV5-1 and TRBV20-1.

The sequencing sample was made of blood. V and J are TRBV12-3 or TRBV12-4 and TRBJ2-1; no clear D. This TCR came from a girl aged 5 to 17 with multiple sclerosis. As DNA, the CDR3 is TGTGCCAGCAGTGGCTGGTACAATGAGCAGTTCTTC. Translated: CASSGWYNEQFF.